Each of the 15 T cell receptor beta chains below was sequenced from the same sample in a study of esophageal squamous cell carcinoma under preoperative chemotherapy. TCRdb passed the PCR reads through MiXCR, listing each CDR3 protein once. The data contain fewer than 20,000 distinct CDR3 sequences, approximately 44% of them singletons. Specified time point: after preoperative PTX-NDP chemotherapy. The sample here was taken from a patient given preoperative chemotherapy. These receptors came from a human donor with esophageal squamous cell carcinoma. The donor label of this sample is uncertain.

A remark on this clonotype: It is likely a read error, because the conserved phenylalanine at the end of the CDR3 is missing. No DNA is shown, since the ends of the CDR3 on it are uncertain; the CDR3 is the one TCRdb lists. The chain recombines TRBV7-8 with TRBJ2-5; TRBD1 is the table's D call, not checked against the DNA. The CDR3 comprises 10 residues, both ends counted. Germline CDR1 and CDR2: SGHVS and FQNEAQ. The CDR3: CASSWGARAH.

In its sample, this clonotype was seen a few times. The chain has TRBV6-1 and TRBJ1-3, with D uncertain. The CDR3 covers 15 residues. V lost 7 bases and J 0 bases, leaving 13 bases between the germline ends. CDR1 and CDR2 from the germline V gene are MNHNS and SASEGT. CDR3 amino acids: CASKWSGDSGNTIYF. The CDR3 nucleotides read TGTGCCAGCAAATGGTCGGGAGACTCTGGAAACACCATATATTTT.

This clonotype is medium-sized (0.01 to 0.1%). This chain links TRBV11-3 with TRBJ2-2; 8 bases line up with TRBD1. The germline V gene encodes CDR1 SGHNT and CDR2 YENEEA. The CDR3 extends over 17 amino acids. Trimming at V came to 4 bases and at J to 7 bases, leaving 14 bases not matched to a gene. Written as DNA, the CDR3 is TGTGCCAGCAGCTCCTCTAGTCTCGGACAGGGCATCGGGGAGCTGTTTTTT. Amino acids: CASSSSSLGQGIGELFF.

The chain uses TRBV6-1 and TRBJ2-3; no firm D call. V was pared by 6 bases and J by 4 bases, with 11 bases between. CDR3 length: 13 amino acids. Per the germline V gene, CDR1 is MNHNS and CDR2 is SASEGT. The CDR3 protein is CASSLPEADTQYF. The CDR3 DNA reads as TGTGCCAGCAGCCTCCCCGAGGCAGATACGCAGTATTTT.

This clonotype appeared many times. This chain joins TRBV27 and TRBJ2-1; possibly TRBD2 for D (5 bases). The assigned J gene may be wrong: the sequence end matches TRBJ2-5 better. Looked up from germline, CDR1 is MNHEY and CDR2 is SMNVEV (reference sequence). The CDR3 has 13 amino acids. The CDR3 region is CASSPGRKETQYF. The CDR3 nucleotides read TGTGCCAGCAGTCCGGGAAGGAAAGAGACCCAGTACTTC.

Turning to this clonotype: This may be a read error, as it is one base from a much larger clone. The chain couples TRBV7-6 to TRBJ2-5, with 8 bases identical to TRBD2. The J call is uncertain, as TRBJ2-7 better fits the DNA end. Germline loops: CDR1 SGHVS, CDR2 FNYEAQ. This CDR3 has 14 amino acids. The CDR3 region is CASRSSGGSYEQYF. CDR3 DNA sequence: TGTGCCAGCAGATCGTCGGGGGGGTCCTACGAGCAGTACTTC.

V gene TRBV20-1 combines with J gene TRBJ2-1; D unclear. V shed 0 bases and J shed 4 bases, with 7 bases lying between them. The CDR3 extends over 13 amino acids. In germline, CDR1 is DFQATT, CDR2 SNEGSKA (reference sequence). CDR3 sequence: CSARDPEYNEQFF. CDR3 nucleotide sequence: TGCAGTGCTAGAGATCCGGAGTACAATGAGCAGTTCTTC.

J is TRBJ2-2 and V is TRBV6-5; maybe TRBD1 (6 bases). Trimming removed 3 bases at V and 16 bases at J, with 27 bases between. CDR3 size: 16 residues. CDR1 MNHEY and CDR2 SVGAGI come from the germline V gene. As DNA, the CDR3 is TGTGCCAGCAGTTATTCCAGGGGAATAGGCACCGGTGCGCAGTTTTTT. Its translation is CASSYSRGIGTGAQFF.

This clonotype was seen a handful of times. The gene calls are TRBV6-5 and TRBJ2-7, with 11 bases identical to TRBD2. From germline, CDR1 is MNHEY and CDR2 SVGAGI. With 4 bases clipped from V and 5 bases from J, the junction kept 7 bases outside the gene matches. This CDR3 contains 15 residues. As DNA, the CDR3 is TGTGCCAGCAGTTTGACTAGCGGGGACGGCAACGAGCAGTACTTC. This gives the protein CASSLTSGDGNEQYF.

The chain couples TRBV24-1 to TRBJ2-3; 10 bases match TRBD2. Unmatched junction bases numbered 8, after V lost 4 bases and J lost 5 bases. The CDR3 runs to 16 residues. Germline V CDR1 and CDR2: KGHDR, SFDVKD. CDR3 region: CATSDLSGRNRDTQYF. The CDR3 DNA follows: TGTGCCACCAGTGACCTTAGCGGGAGGAATAGAGATACGCAGTATTTT.

With regard to this clonotype: The junction departs from germline at one end; a sequencing error may be responsible. The chain joins TRBV7-2 to TRBJ2-3; 7 nucleotides align to TRBD2. This CDR3 spans 15 amino acids. Germline V gene data show CDR1 as SGHTA and CDR2 as FQGNSA. The CDR3 DNA reads as TGTGCCAGCGGCCTCGGGAGGTGCAGCGCAGAGACGCAGTATTTT. Translated, it gives CASGLGRCSAETQYF.

This rearrangement joins TRBV12-3 or TRBV12-4 to TRBJ2-4; D may correspond to TRBD1 or TRBD2 (5 bases each). V was shortened by 7 bases and J by 0 bases, with 19 bases between the two germline ends. The CDR3 has 17 amino acids. The CDR3 region is CASTGQGAEQAKNIQYF. The CDR3 coding sequence is TGTGCCAGCACAGGGCAGGGAGCCGAACAAGCCAAAAACATTCAGTACTTC.

The genes are TRBV7-2 and TRBJ2-5, with D unresolved. The last part of the DNA fits TRBJ2-7 better; the J call may be wrong. The length of the CDR3 is 13 residues. Germline V gives CDR1 SGHTA, CDR2 FQGNSA. The CDR3 nucleotides are TGTGCCAGCAGCTTAGCGGCCATGGCCGAGCAGTACTTC. Amino acid sequence: CASSLAAMAEQYF.

This clonotype was found a few times. The chain uses TRBV7-9 and TRBJ2-1, with 12 bases that match TRBD2. The V and J ends lost 5 bases and 3 bases, in that order; junction bases with no gene match: 5. Germline CDR1 reads SEHNR; CDR2 reads FQNEAQ (reference sequence). This CDR3 has 16 amino acids. CDR3 sequence: CASSDRLAGDYNEQFF. CDR3 in DNA: TGTGCCAGCAGCGACCGACTAGCGGGGGACTACAATGAGCAGTTCTTC. Using reference TRBV7-9 and TRBJ2-1 for the parts outside the CDR3, the full variable domain is DTGVSQNPRHKITKRGQNVTFRCDPISEHNRLYWYRQTLGQGPEFLTYFQNEAQLEKSRLLSDRFSAERPKGSFSTLEIQRTEQGDSAMYLCASSDRLAGDYNEQFFGPGTRLTVL.

This clonotype is medium-sized within its sample. V usage is TRBV12-3 or TRBV12-4 and J usage is TRBJ2-1, with D hard to call. Trimming took 2 bases from V and 9 from J, leaving 23 bases between them. There are 17 residues in the CDR3. CDR3 residues: CASSLSRIGPLRTEQFF. In DNA form, the CDR3 reads TGTGCCAGCAGTTTAAGTCGGATAGGACCCTTGCGGACTGAGCAGTTCTTC.